This record looks at one T cell receptor beta chain sequence and its context. The data belong to a study of blood T cell repertoires in COVID-19. Study at large: Acute and convalescent COVID-19 samples came from the United States, Italy and Spain. PBMCs, B-cell-depleted T cells, or T cells provided the cDNA or gDNA that made up the material.

V lost 0 bases and J 1 base, leaving 12 bases between the germline ends. This CDR3 has 16 amino acids. Germline V gene lookup returns CDR1 LNHDA and CDR2 SQIVND (reference sequence). The study assigned cohorts using participant-reported clinical history. As handled by the study authors: Reference gene primer amplification gave estimated nucleated cell counts. The repertoire was sequenced with immunoSEQ multiplex PCR; TCRdb's copy has only in-frame clones and lacks some. V, J and clone size are those of that table, while D and trimming were read from the DNA. Of some 300,000 clones listed, around 91% are singletons.

This chain links TRBV19 with TRBJ1-1; D uncertain. The sequenced sample consisted of PBMCs or T cells enriched from blood (not recorded which). This receptor was identified in a woman under 30 with acute COVID-19. The CDR3 bases are TGTGCCAGTAGTATAGAGGTCGACGCGGGGAACACTGAAGCTTTCTTT. This translates into CASSIEVDAGNTEAFF.